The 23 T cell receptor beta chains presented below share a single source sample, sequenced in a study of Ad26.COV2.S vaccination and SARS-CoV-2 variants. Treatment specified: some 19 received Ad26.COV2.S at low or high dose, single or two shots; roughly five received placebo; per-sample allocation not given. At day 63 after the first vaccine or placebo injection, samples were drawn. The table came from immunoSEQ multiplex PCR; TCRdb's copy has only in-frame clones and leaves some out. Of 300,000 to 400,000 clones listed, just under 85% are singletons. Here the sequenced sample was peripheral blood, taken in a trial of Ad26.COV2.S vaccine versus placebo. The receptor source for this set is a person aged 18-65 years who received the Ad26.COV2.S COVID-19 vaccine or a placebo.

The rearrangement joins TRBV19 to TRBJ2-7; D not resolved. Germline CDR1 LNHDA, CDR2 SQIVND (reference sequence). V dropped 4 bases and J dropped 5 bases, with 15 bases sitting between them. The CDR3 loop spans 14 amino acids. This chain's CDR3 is CASSTTIDVHEQYF. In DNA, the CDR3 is TGTGCCAGTAGTACAACGATAGACGTCCACGAGCAGTACTTC.

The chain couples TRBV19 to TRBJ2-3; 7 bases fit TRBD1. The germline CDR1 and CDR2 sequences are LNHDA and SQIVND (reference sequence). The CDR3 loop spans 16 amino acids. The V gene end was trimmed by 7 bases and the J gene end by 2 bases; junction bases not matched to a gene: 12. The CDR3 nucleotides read TGTGCCAGTACCTCGACAGGGTTGGTCTACACAGATACGCAGTATTTT. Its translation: CASTSTGLVYTDTQYF. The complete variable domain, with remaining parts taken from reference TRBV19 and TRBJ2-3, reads DGGITQSPKYLFRKEGQNVTLSCEQNLNHDAMYWYRQDPGQGLRLIYYSQIVNDFQKGDIAEGYSVSREKKESFPLTVTSAQKNPTAFYLCASTSTGLVYTDTQYFGPGTRLTVL.

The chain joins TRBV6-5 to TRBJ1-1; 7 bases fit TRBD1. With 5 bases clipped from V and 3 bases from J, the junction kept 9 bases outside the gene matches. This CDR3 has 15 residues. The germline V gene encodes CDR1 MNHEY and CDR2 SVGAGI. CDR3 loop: CASSPSTGLDTEAFF. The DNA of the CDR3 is TGTGCCAGCAGTCCCTCGACAGGGTTGGACACTGAAGCTTTCTTT.

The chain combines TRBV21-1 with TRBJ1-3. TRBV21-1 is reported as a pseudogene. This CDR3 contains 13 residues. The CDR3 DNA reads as TGTGCCAGCAGCAAACGATCTGGAAACACCATATATTTT. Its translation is CASSKRSGNTIYF.

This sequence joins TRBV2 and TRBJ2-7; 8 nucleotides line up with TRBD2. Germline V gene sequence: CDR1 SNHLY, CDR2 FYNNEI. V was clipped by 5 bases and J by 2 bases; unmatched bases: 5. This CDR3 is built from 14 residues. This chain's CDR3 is CASSISGGTYEQYF. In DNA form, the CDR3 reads TGTGCCAGCAGTATAAGCGGGGGAACCTACGAGCAGTACTTC.

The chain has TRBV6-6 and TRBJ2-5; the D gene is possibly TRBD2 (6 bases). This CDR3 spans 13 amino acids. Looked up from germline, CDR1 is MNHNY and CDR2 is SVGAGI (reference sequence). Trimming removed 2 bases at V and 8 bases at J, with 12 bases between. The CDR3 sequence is CASSYDGGNTQYF. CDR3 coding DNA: TGTGCCAGCAGTTACGATGGCGGGAATACCCAGTACTTC.

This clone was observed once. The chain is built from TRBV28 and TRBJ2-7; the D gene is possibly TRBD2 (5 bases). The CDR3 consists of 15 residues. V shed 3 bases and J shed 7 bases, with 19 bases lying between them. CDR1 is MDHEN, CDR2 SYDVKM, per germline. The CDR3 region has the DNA TGTGCCAGCAGTTTTACGGGGAGAATCTCGGAGGAGCAGTACTTC. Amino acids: CASSFTGRISEEQYF.

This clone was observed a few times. For the CDR3, the DNA is TGTGCCAGCAGCGGGAATCCTGGAAACACCATATATTTT. This gives the protein CASSGNPGNTIYF. V gene TRBV2 combines with J gene TRBJ1-3; D remains unclear. V was clipped by 6 bases and J by 2 bases, with 8 bases between them. Germline V gives CDR1 SNHLY, CDR2 FYNNEI. The CDR3 contains 13 residues.

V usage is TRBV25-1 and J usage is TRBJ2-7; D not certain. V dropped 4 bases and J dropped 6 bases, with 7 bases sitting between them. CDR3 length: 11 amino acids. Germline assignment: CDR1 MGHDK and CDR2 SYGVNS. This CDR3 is CASSGHSEQYF. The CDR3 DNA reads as TGTGCCAGCAGTGGACATTCCGAGCAGTACTTC.

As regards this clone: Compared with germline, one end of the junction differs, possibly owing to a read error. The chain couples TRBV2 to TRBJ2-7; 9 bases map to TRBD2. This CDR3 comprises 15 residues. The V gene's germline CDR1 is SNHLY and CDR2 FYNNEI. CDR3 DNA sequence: TGTGCCAGCAGCGAAGGACTAGCGAGCTCCTACGAGCAGTACTTC. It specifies CASSEGLASSYEQYF.

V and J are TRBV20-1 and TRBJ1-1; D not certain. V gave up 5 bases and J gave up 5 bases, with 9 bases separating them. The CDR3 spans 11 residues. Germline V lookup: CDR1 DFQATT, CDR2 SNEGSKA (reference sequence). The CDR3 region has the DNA TGCAGTGCTTCCAGGAGGACTGAAGCTTTCTTT. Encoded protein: CSASRRTEAFF.

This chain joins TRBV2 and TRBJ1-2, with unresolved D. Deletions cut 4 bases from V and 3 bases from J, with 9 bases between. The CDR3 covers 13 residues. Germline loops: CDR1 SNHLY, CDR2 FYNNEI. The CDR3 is CASSVERDYGYTF. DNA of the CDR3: TGTGCCAGCAGTGTGGAGAGAGACTATGGCTACACCTTC.

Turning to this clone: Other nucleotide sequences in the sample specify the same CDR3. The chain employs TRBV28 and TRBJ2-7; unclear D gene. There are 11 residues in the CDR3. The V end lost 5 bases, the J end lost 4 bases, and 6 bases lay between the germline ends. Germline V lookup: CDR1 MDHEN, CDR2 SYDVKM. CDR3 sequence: CASSPKYEQYF. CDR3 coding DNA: TGTGCCAGCAGTCCGAAGTACGAGCAGTACTTC. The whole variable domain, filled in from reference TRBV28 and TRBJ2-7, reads DVKVTQSSRYLVKRTGEKVFLECVQDMDHENMFWYRQDPGLGLRLIYFSYDVKMKEKGDIPEGYSVSREKKERFSLILESASTNQTSMYLCASSPKYEQYFGPGTRLTVT.

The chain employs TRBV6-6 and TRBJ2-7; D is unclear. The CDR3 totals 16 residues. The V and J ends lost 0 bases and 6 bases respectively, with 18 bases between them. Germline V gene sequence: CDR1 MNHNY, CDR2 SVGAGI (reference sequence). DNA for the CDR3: TGTGCCAGCAGTTACTCGAAACCGGACCTTAATACCGAGCAGTACTTC. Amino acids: CASSYSKPDLNTEQYF.

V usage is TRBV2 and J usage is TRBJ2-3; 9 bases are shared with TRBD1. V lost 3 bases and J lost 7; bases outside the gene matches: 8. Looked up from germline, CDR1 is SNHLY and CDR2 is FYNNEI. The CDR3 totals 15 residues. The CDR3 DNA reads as TGTGCCAGCAGTGAGAGGACAGGGGTGGTAAATACGCAGTATTTT. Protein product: CASSERTGVVNTQYF.

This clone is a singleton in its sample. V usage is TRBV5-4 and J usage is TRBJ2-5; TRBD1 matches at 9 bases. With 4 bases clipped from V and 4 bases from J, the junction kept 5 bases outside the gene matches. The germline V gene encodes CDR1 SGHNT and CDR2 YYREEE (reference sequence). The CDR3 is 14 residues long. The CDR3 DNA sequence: TGTGCCAGCAGCCAAGACAGGGGGAGAGAGACCCAGTACTTC. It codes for CASSQDRGRETQYF.

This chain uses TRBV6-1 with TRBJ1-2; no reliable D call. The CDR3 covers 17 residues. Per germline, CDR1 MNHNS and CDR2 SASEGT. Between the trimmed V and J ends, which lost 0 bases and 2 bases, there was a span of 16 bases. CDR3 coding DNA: TGTGCCAGCAGTGAAGCCTTGGCTGGGGTCCTGAACTATGGCTACACCTTC. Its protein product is CASSEALAGVLNYGYTF.

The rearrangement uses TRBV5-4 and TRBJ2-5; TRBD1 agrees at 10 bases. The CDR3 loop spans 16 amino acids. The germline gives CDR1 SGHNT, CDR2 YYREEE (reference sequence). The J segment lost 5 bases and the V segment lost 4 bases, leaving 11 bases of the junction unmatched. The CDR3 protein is CASSPKGGQGRETQYF. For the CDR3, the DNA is TGTGCCAGCAGCCCGAAAGGGGGACAGGGGAGGGAGACCCAGTACTTC.

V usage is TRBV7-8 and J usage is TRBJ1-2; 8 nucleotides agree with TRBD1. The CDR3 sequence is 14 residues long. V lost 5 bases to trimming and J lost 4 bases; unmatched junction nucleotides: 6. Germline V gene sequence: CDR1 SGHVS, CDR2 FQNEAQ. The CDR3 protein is CASSGRTGRYGYTF. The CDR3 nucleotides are TGTGCCAGCAGCGGACGGACAGGGCGCTATGGCTACACCTTC.

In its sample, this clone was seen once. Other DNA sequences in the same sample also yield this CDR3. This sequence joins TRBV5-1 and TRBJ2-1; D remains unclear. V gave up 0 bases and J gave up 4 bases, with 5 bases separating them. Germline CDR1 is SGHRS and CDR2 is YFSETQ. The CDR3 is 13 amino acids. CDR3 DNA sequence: TGCGCCAGCAGCTTGGGAGGATACAATGAGCAGTTCTTC. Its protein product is CASSLGGYNEQFF.

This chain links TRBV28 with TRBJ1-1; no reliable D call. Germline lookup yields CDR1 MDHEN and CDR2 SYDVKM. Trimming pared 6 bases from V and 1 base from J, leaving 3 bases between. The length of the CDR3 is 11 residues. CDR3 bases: TGTGCCAGCAGGGAGAACACTGAAGCTTTCTTT. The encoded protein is CASRENTEAFF.

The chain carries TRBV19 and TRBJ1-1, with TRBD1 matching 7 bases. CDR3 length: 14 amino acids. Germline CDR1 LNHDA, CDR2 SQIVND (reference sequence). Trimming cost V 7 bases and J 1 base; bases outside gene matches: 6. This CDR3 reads CASTPGGWNTEAFF. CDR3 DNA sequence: TGTGCCAGTACCCCAGGGGGATGGAACACTGAAGCTTTCTTT.

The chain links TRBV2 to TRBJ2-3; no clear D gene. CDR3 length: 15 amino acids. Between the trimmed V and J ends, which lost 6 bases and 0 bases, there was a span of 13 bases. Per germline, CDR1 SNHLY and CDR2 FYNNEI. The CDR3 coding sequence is TGTGCCAGCAGGTACACCCTCGATAGCACAGATACGCAGTATTTT. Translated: CASRYTLDSTDTQYF.